Listed below are T cell receptor beta chains from one sample, sequenced in a study of T-cell memory formation after mild COVID-19. TCRdb reanalysed the 5' RACE reads using MiXCR and keeps one entry per CDR3 protein. The data contain over 25,000 distinct CDR3 sequences, around a fifth of them singletons. Material: PBMCs or a T cell subset sorted from them (not recorded which). These receptors originate from an adult who had mild COVID-19 (a few samples of this study predate the infection). Cell type and time point are not known. Both conserved end residues are part of each CDR3. Fields, in order: V gene, J gene, CDR3 length, D gene, clone size, CDR3 protein, CDR3 DNA. The D gene is left open where the match is weak. Some rows mark clone size as missing; the rest say once, few, many or name a class of expanded clone.

v_gene: TRBV11-1; j_gene: TRBJ1-6; len: 14; d_gene: TRBD1; abundance: many; CDR3aa: CASSKGQHNSPLHF; CDR3nt: TGTGCCAGCAGCAAGGGACAGCATAATTCACCCCTCCACTTT
v_gene: TRBV12-3/TRBV12-4; j_gene: TRBJ1-2; len: 12; d_gene: NA; abundance: NA; CDR3aa: CASRTLYDGYTF; CDR3nt: TGTGCCAGCAGGACCCTCTATGACGGCTACACCTTC
v_gene: TRBV7-2; j_gene: TRBJ2-3; len: 14; d_gene: NA; abundance: medium-sized; CDR3aa: CASSLGGDTDTQYF; CDR3nt: TGTGCCAGCAGCTTAGGGGGTGACACAGATACGCAGTATTTT
v_gene: TRBV5-1; j_gene: TRBJ2-5; len: 15; d_gene: TRBD2; abundance: many; CDR3aa: CASSLGLAVQETQYF; CDR3nt: TGCGCCAGCAGCTTGGGGCTAGCGGTCCAAGAGACCCAGTACTTC
v_gene: TRBV3-1; j_gene: TRBJ2-7; len: 14; d_gene: NA; abundance: NA; CDR3aa: CASSQAPNSYEQYF; CDR3nt: TGTGCCAGCAGCCAAGCACCCAACTCCTACGAGCAGTACTTC
v_gene: TRBV5-4; j_gene: TRBJ2-3; len: 13; d_gene: TRBD2; abundance: many; CDR3aa: CASSIAGADTQYF; CDR3nt: TGTGCCAGCAGCATAGCGGGAGCAGATACGCAGTATTTT
v_gene: TRBV6-5; j_gene: TRBJ1-2; len: 13; d_gene: NA; abundance: many; CDR3aa: CASSYGAVYGYTF; CDR3nt: TGTGCCAGCAGTTACGGTGCAGTCTATGGCTACACCTTC
v_gene: TRBV7-8; j_gene: TRBJ2-1; len: 15; d_gene: NA; abundance: NA; CDR3aa: CASSPVRGGLYEQFF; CDR3nt: TGTGCCAGCAGCCCCGTGAGGGGAGGTTTATATGAGCAGTTCTTC
v_gene: TRBV7-7; j_gene: TRBJ2-7; len: 13; d_gene: NA; abundance: NA; CDR3aa: CASSLVGSDEQYF; CDR3nt: TGTGCTAGCAGCTTAGTAGGTAGCGACGAGCAGTACTTC
v_gene: TRBV6-5; j_gene: TRBJ1-1; len: 15; d_gene: TRBD1; abundance: many; CDR3aa: CAAYPVPGQGTEAFF; CDR3nt: TGTGCCGCATATCCGGTGCCGGGACAGGGGACTGAAGCTTTCTTT
v_gene: TRBV5-1; j_gene: TRBJ2-7; len: 13; d_gene: TRBD1; abundance: many; CDR3aa: CASSYSTGPEQYF; CDR3nt: TGCGCCAGCAGCTACTCGACAGGGCCAGAGCAGTACTTC
v_gene: TRBV5-1; j_gene: TRBJ2-3; len: 16; d_gene: TRBD2; abundance: many; CDR3aa: CASSLGTSGHTDTQYF; CDR3nt: TGCGCCAGCAGCTTGGGGACTAGCGGGCACACAGATACGCAGTATTTT
v_gene: TRBV12-3/TRBV12-4; j_gene: TRBJ1-1; len: 11; d_gene: NA; abundance: many; CDR3aa: CASSPAGAAFF; CDR3nt: TGTGCCAGCAGCCCCGCCGGGGCAGCTTTCTTT
v_gene: TRBV10-3; j_gene: TRBJ2-5; len: 13; d_gene: NA; abundance: NA; CDR3aa: CAISSGEYATQYF; CDR3nt: TGTGCCATCTCCTCCGGGGAGTATGCGACCCAGTACTTC
v_gene: TRBV20-1; j_gene: TRBJ2-3; len: 11; d_gene: NA; abundance: many; CDR3aa: CSARVRDTQYF; CDR3nt: TGCAGTGCTAGAGTCAGGGATACGCAGTATTTT
v_gene: TRBV7-2; j_gene: TRBJ2-5; len: 15; d_gene: NA; abundance: many; CDR3aa: CASSPTTGVLETQYF; CDR3nt: TGTGCCAGCAGCCCGACGACGGGAGTTTTAGAGACCCAGTACTTC
v_gene: TRBV5-1; j_gene: TRBJ2-7; len: 14; d_gene: TRBD2; abundance: many; CDR3aa: CASSFSGGAYEQYF; CDR3nt: TGCGCCAGCAGCTTTAGCGGGGGGGCCTACGAGCAGTACTTC
v_gene: TRBV9; j_gene: TRBJ2-5; len: 16; d_gene: NA; abundance: many; CDR3aa: CASSASGQVYQETQYF; CDR3nt: TGTGCCAGCAGTGCCTCGGGGCAGGTCTACCAAGAGACCCAGTACTTC
v_gene: TRBV5-1; j_gene: TRBJ2-1; len: 15; d_gene: TRBD2; abundance: many; CDR3aa: CASSLSAGGISEQFF; CDR3nt: TGCGCCAGCAGCTTGTCTGCGGGAGGGATCAGTGAGCAGTTCTTC
v_gene: TRBV12-3/TRBV12-4; j_gene: TRBJ1-1; len: 13; d_gene: NA; abundance: many; CDR3aa: CASSPLGRAEAFF; CDR3nt: TGTGCCAGCAGTCCCCTAGGGAGGGCTGAAGCTTTCTTT
v_gene: TRBV19; j_gene: TRBJ2-2; len: 17; d_gene: NA; abundance: few; CDR3aa: CASSIVGGVSNTGELFF; CDR3nt: TGTGCCAGTAGTATCGTAGGGGGGGTATCGAACACCGGGGAGCTGTTTTTT
v_gene: TRBV7-9; j_gene: TRBJ2-1; len: 12; d_gene: NA; abundance: many; CDR3aa: CASSLTSREQFF; CDR3nt: TGTGCCAGCAGCCTGACTAGTCGTGAGCAGTTCTTC
v_gene: TRBV6-1; j_gene: TRBJ2-1; len: 13; d_gene: NA; abundance: many; CDR3aa: CASSAIQGSEQFF; CDR3nt: TGTGCCAGCAGTGCAATTCAGGGTAGTGAGCAGTTCTTC
v_gene: TRBV5-5; j_gene: TRBJ1-2; len: 13; d_gene: NA; abundance: few; CDR3aa: CASSLESGYGYTF; CDR3nt: TGTGCCAGCAGCTTGGAATCCGGGTATGGCTACACCTTC
v_gene: TRBV7-8; j_gene: TRBJ2-1; len: 16; d_gene: TRBD1; abundance: many; CDR3aa: CASSLRDRAGGLQQFF; CDR3nt: TGTGCCAGCAGCTTGAGAGACAGGGCCGGTGGGCTGCAGCAGTTCTTC
v_gene: TRBV6-5; j_gene: TRBJ2-3; len: 14; d_gene: NA; abundance: many; CDR3aa: CASCGAATTDTQYF; CDR3nt: TGTGCCAGCTGTGGGGCGGCCACCACAGATACGCAGTATTTT
v_gene: TRBV3-1; j_gene: TRBJ1-5; len: 15; d_gene: NA; abundance: many; CDR3aa: CASSQVPGRGQPQHF; CDR3nt: TGTGCCAGCAGCCAAGTTCCGGGCAGGGGTCAGCCCCAGCATTTT
v_gene: TRBV19; j_gene: TRBJ2-7; len: 16; d_gene: TRBD1; abundance: NA; CDR3aa: CASTSRWTGSSYEQYF; CDR3nt: TGTGCCAGTACATCGAGATGGACAGGGAGCTCCTACGAGCAGTACTTC
v_gene: TRBV6-1; j_gene: TRBJ2-3; len: 16; d_gene: NA; abundance: NA; CDR3aa: CASSGERGPYTDTQYF; CDR3nt: TGTGCCAGCAGTGGGGAACGGGGACCATACACAGATACGCAGTATTTT
v_gene: TRBV3-1; j_gene: TRBJ1-1; len: 15; d_gene: NA; abundance: many; CDR3aa: CASSPGTGRSKEAFF; CDR3nt: TGTGCCAGCAGCCCGGGGACCGGCAGATCTAAGGAAGCTTTCTTT
v_gene: TRBV7-6; j_gene: TRBJ2-3; len: 13; d_gene: NA; abundance: NA; CDR3aa: CASSLAHGTSQYF; CDR3nt: TGTGCCAGCAGCTTAGCTCATGGGACCTCGCAGTATTTT
v_gene: TRBV20-1; j_gene: TRBJ2-1; len: 14; d_gene: TRBD2; abundance: many; CDR3aa: CSARSGSSMYEQFF; CDR3nt: TGCAGTGCTAGGAGCGGGAGTTCTATGTATGAGCAGTTCTTC
v_gene: TRBV3-1; j_gene: TRBJ2-5; len: 12; d_gene: NA; abundance: many; CDR3aa: CATYHSQETQYF; CDR3nt: TGTGCCACCTACCACAGCCAAGAGACCCAGTACTTC
v_gene: TRBV19; j_gene: TRBJ2-2; len: 16; d_gene: NA; abundance: many; CDR3aa: CASSNFGGVDTGELFF; CDR3nt: TGTGCCAGTAGTAATTTCGGGGGAGTCGACACCGGGGAGCTGTTTTTT
v_gene: TRBV9; j_gene: TRBJ2-3; len: 17; d_gene: TRBD2; abundance: many; CDR3aa: CASSVAKTSGSTDTQYF; CDR3nt: TGTGCCAGCAGCGTAGCTAAAACTAGCGGGAGCACAGATACGCAGTATTTT
v_gene: TRBV27; j_gene: TRBJ2-2; len: 16; d_gene: NA; abundance: many; CDR3aa: CASSYEAPTNTGELFF; CDR3nt: TGTGCCAGCAGTTATGAAGCGCCAACGAACACCGGGGAGCTGTTTTTT
v_gene: TRBV5-1; j_gene: TRBJ2-1; len: 13; d_gene: NA; abundance: many; CDR3aa: CASSVNRQKEQFF; CDR3nt: TGCGCCAGCAGCGTAAACAGGCAAAAAGAGCAGTTCTTC
v_gene: TRBV5-1; j_gene: TRBJ1-1; len: 15; d_gene: NA; abundance: many; CDR3aa: CASSLQDRSTTEAFF; CDR3nt: TGCGCCAGCAGCTTACAGGACAGATCAACCACTGAAGCTTTCTTT
v_gene: TRBV6-4; j_gene: TRBJ1-1; len: 15; d_gene: TRBD1; abundance: NA; CDR3aa: CASSDGDRENTEAFF; CDR3nt: TGTGCCAGCAGTGACGGGGACAGGGAAAACACTGAAGCTTTCTTT
v_gene: TRBV7-2; j_gene: TRBJ2-7; len: 17; d_gene: TRBD2; abundance: many; CDR3aa: CASSFTPGLAGTYEQYF; CDR3nt: TGTGCCAGCAGCTTCACTCCGGGACTAGCGGGGACCTACGAGCAGTACTTC
v_gene: TRBV3-1; j_gene: TRBJ2-7; len: 15; d_gene: NA; abundance: few; CDR3aa: CASSLGGLGSYEQYF; CDR3nt: TGTGCCAGCAGCCTGGGGGGCCTAGGCTCCTACGAGCAGTACTTC
v_gene: TRBV29-1; j_gene: TRBJ2-1; len: 17; d_gene: TRBD1; abundance: NA; CDR3aa: CSLGVQGAGSSYNEQFF; CDR3nt: TGCAGCCTTGGGGTACAGGGGGCAGGGAGCTCCTACAATGAGCAGTTCTTC
v_gene: TRBV19; j_gene: TRBJ1-1; len: 16; d_gene: NA; abundance: few; CDR3aa: CASTEGDRGRNTEAFF; CDR3nt: TGTGCCAGTACTGAGGGGGACCGCGGGAGGAACACTGAAGCTTTCTTT
v_gene: TRBV12-3/TRBV12-4; j_gene: TRBJ1-1; len: 13; d_gene: NA; abundance: many; CDR3aa: CASSIAGAQEAFF; CDR3nt: TGTGCCAGCAGTATAGCGGGGGCCCAGGAAGCTTTCTTT
v_gene: TRBV5-6; j_gene: TRBJ2-3; len: 14; d_gene: NA; abundance: many; CDR3aa: CASSLGTVTDTQYF; CDR3nt: TGTGCCAGCAGCTTAGGGACCGTCACAGATACGCAGTATTTT
v_gene: TRBV3-1; j_gene: TRBJ2-1; len: 17; d_gene: NA; abundance: medium-sized; CDR3aa: CASSQGLGQNTYNEQFF; CDR3nt: TGTGCCAGCAGCCAAGGACTTGGACAGAACACCTACAATGAGCAGTTCTTC
v_gene: TRBV7-8; j_gene: TRBJ2-1; len: 14; d_gene: TRBD2; abundance: many; CDR3aa: CASSPGLAIDEQFF; CDR3nt: TGTGCCAGCAGCCCTGGACTAGCGATCGATGAGCAGTTCTTC
v_gene: TRBV5-1; j_gene: TRBJ2-7; len: 12; d_gene: NA; abundance: medium-sized; CDR3aa: CASSLDGYEQYF; CDR3nt: TGCGCCAGCAGCTTGGACGGCTACGAGCAGTACTTC